Shown below are 11 T cell receptor beta chains from a single sample sequenced in a study of spatial heterogeneity in lung cancer. Study conclusions and caveats: Counts of expanded intratumoral alpha and beta TCRs tracked tumor mutation counts.

Antigen specificity for these receptors is unknown. Time point specified: sample taken at primary tumor resection. TCRdb ran MiXCR on the 5' RACE reads and lists one entry per CDR3 protein. The sample has approximately 11,000 distinct CDR3 sequences, 4% to 6.5% seen once; the top ten hold around 12%. Here the sequenced sample was lung tumor tissue, taken at surgery. These receptors were taken from a male donor with early-stage non-small cell lung cancer.

This clonotype was detected many times. This beta chain is an off-target read within a library intended for alpha chains, so its frequency means little. The chain combines TRBV7-2 with TRBJ2-1; 8 bases are shared with TRBD2. The junction had 5 bases not matched to a gene; V was cut back by 3 bases and J by 4 bases. CDR1 is SGHTA, CDR2 FQGNSA, per germline. The CDR3 has 15 residues. CDR3 DNA sequence: TGTGCCAGCAGCTTCCAGCGGGGGTCGTACAATGAGCAGTTCTTC. Its translation: CASSFQRGSYNEQFF.

This clonotype was observed a few times. This beta chain is an off-target read within a library intended for alpha chains, so its frequency means little. The CDR3 sequence is CASSLGETGVNRREAFF. The CDR3 nucleotides are TGTGCCAGCAGTCTAGGAGAGACAGGGGTAAACCGCCGTGAAGCTTTCTTT. This chain joins TRBV6-2 or TRBV6-3 and TRBJ1-1, with 8 bases fitting TRBD1. CDR3 size: 17 residues. Germline V gene sequence: CDR1 MNHEY, CDR2 SVGEGT. V dropped 5 bases and J dropped 7; count of bases not matched to a gene: 18.

The table lists this clonotype with many counts. Being off target in a library aimed at alpha chains, this beta chain has a size of little meaning. V usage is TRBV7-9 and J usage is TRBJ2-7, with 11 bases that match TRBD1. The CDR3 runs 17 residues. The junction had 7 bases not matched to a gene; V was cut back by 2 bases and J by 1 base. Germline CDR1 reads SEHNR; CDR2 reads FQNEAQ (reference sequence). The CDR3 protein is CASSLIGQGARSYEQYF. The CDR3 nucleotides read TGTGCCAGCAGCTTAATCGGACAGGGGGCCCGGTCCTACGAGCAGTACTTC.

There are a few counts of this clonotype. This beta chain appears as a stray read in a library generated for alpha chains; its size is not informative. V gene TRBV7-9 combines with J gene TRBJ2-5, with 15 bases fitting TRBD2. Trimming cost V 6 bases and J 5 bases; bases outside gene matches: 10. Per germline, CDR1 SEHNR and CDR2 FQNEAQ (reference sequence). This CDR3 is built from 17 residues. The chain's CDR3 is CASSFGLAGGPKETQYF. CDR3 nucleotide sequence: TGTGCCAGCAGTTTTGGACTAGCGGGAGGGCCTAAGGAGACCCAGTACTTC.

This clonotype was detected ten times or more. This beta chain was picked up by a library intended for alpha chains and is off target, so its count carries little meaning. This chain connects TRBV3-1 to TRBJ2-1; no reliable D call. The germline V and J ends were trimmed by 1 base and 0 bases, with 7 bases remaining between them. The CDR3 is made up of 15 amino acids. Looked up from germline, CDR1 is LGHDT and CDR2 is YNNKEL (reference sequence). The CDR3 here is CASSQARSSYNEQFF. In nucleotides, the CDR3 is TGTGCCAGCAGCCAAGCCCGGAGCTCCTACAATGAGCAGTTCTTC.

At least ten counts were recorded for this clonotype. Within a library made for alpha chains, this beta chain is off target, and its count is uninformative. For the CDR3, the DNA is TGTGCCATCAGTGAGGACCCCGGGGCTGAAGCTTTCTTT. Protein: CAISEDPGAEAFF. The chain has TRBV10-3 and TRBJ1-1; D gene uncertain. The V and J ends lost 2 bases and 6 bases respectively, with 10 bases between them. The CDR3 has 13 residues. Per germline, CDR1 ENHRY and CDR2 SYGVKD.

This clonotype was seen ten or more times. The library was prepared for alpha chains; this beta chain is a stray read, so its frequency means little. The gene calls are TRBV2 and TRBJ1-6, with D unresolved. Germline V lookup: CDR1 SNHLY, CDR2 FYNNEI. This CDR3 contains 16 residues. The V end was cut by 7 bases, the J end by 4 bases, with 17 bases between. The CDR3, as DNA: TGTGCCAGCATTGGTTTCCGGACGGATTATAATTCACCCCTCCACTTT. This encodes CASIGFRTDYNSPLHF.

This clonotype was detected many times. Found in a library prepared for alpha chains, this beta chain is an off-target read, and its abundance has little meaning. The J gene is TRBJ2-1, the V gene TRBV6-4; D remains unclear. The CDR3 runs 13 residues. V was shortened by 3 bases and J by 9 bases, with 12 bases between the two germline ends. Germline V gene lookup returns CDR1 MRHNA and CDR2 SNTAGT. For the CDR3, the DNA is TGTGCCAGCAGTGAATCTGAGAGCTTTGAGCAGTTCTTC. Its protein product is CASSESESFEQFF.

In its sample, this clonotype ranks as medium-sized. This beta chain is an off-target read within a library intended for alpha chains, so its frequency means little. The chain has TRBV11-2 and TRBJ2-1; 10 bases align to TRBD2. Germline loops: CDR1 SGHAT, CDR2 FQNNGV. With V trimmed by 2 bases and J by 4 bases, 14 bases remained unmatched. This CDR3 is built from 19 residues. In DNA form, the CDR3 reads TGTGCCAGCAGCTTACCGCCCCCTCTAGCGGGGGTCTTGTACAATGAGCAGTTCTTC. Protein: CASSLPPPLAGVLYNEQFF.

This clonotype was seen many times. Since it is a stray read in a library aimed at alpha chains, this beta chain has a size that is not meaningful. The CDR3, as DNA: TGTGCCAGCAGCCATCGGGACAGCACAGATACGCAGTATTTT. Its translation is CASSHRDSTDTQYF. The gene calls are TRBV7-9 and TRBJ2-3, with D possibly called TRBD1 or TRBD2 (5 bases each). The CDR3 extends over 14 amino acids. The V gene lost 5 bases and the J gene lost 0 bases, with 9 bases spanning the gap. Germline CDR1 reads SEHNR; CDR2 reads FQNEAQ (reference sequence).

This clonotype occurred many times. This beta chain is a stray read from a library made for alpha chains; its abundance is not meaningful. The chain links TRBV5-6 to TRBJ2-3; 7 bases are a match to TRBD2. CDR3 length equals 16 residues. V gave up 0 bases and J gave up 3 bases; unmatched junction bases: 7. CDR1 is SGHDT, CDR2 YYEEEE, per germline. The CDR3 reads CASSLGRERRTDTQYF. The CDR3 DNA is TGTGCCAGCAGCTTGGGGCGGGAGAGGAGGACAGATACGCAGTATTTT.